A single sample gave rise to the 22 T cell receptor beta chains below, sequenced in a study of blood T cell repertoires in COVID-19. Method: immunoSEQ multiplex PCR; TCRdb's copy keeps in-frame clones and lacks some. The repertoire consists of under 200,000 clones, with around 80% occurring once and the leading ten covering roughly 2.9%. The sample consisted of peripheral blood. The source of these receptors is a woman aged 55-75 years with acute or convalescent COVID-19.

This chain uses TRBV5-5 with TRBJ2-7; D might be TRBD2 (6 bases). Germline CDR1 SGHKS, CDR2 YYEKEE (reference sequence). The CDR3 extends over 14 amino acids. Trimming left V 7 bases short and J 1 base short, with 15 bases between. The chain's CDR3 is CASGGSGRSYEQYF. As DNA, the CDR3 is TGTGCCAGCGGAGGTTCGGGGAGGTCCTACGAGCAGTACTTC.

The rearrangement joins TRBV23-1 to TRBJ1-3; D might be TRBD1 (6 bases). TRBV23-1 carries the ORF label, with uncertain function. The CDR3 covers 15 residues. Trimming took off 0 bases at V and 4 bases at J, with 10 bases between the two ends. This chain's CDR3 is CASSQSTGQGNTIYF. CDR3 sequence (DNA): TGCGCCAGCAGTCAATCTACAGGGCAAGGAAACACCATATATTTT.

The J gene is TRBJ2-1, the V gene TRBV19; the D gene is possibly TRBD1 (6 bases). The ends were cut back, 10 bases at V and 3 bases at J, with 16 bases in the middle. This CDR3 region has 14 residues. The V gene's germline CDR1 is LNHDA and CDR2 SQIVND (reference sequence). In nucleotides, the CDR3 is TGTGCCACCTCCAGGGGAATTAACTACAATGAGCAGTTCTTC. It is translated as CATSRGINYNEQFF.

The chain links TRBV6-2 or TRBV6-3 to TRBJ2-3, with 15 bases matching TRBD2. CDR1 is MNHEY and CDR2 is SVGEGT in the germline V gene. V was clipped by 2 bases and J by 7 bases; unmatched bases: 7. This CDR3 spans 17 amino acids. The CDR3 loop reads CASSYVGLAGGPNTQYF. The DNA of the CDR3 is TGTGCCAGCAGTTACGTAGGACTAGCGGGGGGGCCAAATACGCAGTATTTT.

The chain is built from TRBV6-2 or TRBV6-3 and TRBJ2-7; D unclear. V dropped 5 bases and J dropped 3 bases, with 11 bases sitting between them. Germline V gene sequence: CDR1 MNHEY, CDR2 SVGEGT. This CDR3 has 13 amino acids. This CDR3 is CASSKETHYEQYF. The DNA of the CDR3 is TGTGCCAGCAGTAAAGAGACACACTACGAGCAGTACTTC.

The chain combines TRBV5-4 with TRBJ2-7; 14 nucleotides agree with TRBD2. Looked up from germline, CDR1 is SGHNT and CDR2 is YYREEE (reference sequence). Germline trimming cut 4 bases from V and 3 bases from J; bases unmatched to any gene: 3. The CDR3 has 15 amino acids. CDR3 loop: CASSKTSGGDYEQYF. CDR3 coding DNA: TGTGCCAGCAGCAAGACTAGCGGGGGGGACTACGAGCAGTACTTC.

CDR3 sequence (DNA): TGTGCCTGGAGTCACAGGGGGAACACTGAAGCTTTCTTT. It translates to CAWSHRGNTEAFF. The chain is built from TRBV30 and TRBJ1-1; 7 bases map to TRBD1. This CDR3 comprises 13 residues. Germline V gene sequence: CDR1 GTSNPN, CDR2 SVGIG (reference sequence). Unmatched junction bases numbered 1, after V lost 2 bases and J lost 1 base.

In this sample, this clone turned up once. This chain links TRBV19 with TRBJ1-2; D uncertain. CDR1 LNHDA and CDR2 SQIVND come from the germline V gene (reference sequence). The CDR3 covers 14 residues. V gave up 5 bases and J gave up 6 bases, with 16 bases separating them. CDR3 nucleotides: TGTGCCAGTAGTTATAGCAGCAATTGGGATGGCTACACCTTC. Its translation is CASSYSSNWDGYTF.

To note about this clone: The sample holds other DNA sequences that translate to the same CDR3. The CDR3 DNA is TGTGCCAGCAGCCCCAACTACGAGCAGTACTTC. Residues: CASSPNYEQYF. The rearrangement links TRBV2 to TRBJ2-7; D gene uncertain. CDR1 SNHLY and CDR2 FYNNEI come from the germline V gene. This CDR3 has 11 amino acids. Trimming took 6 bases from V and 3 from J, leaving 6 bases between them.

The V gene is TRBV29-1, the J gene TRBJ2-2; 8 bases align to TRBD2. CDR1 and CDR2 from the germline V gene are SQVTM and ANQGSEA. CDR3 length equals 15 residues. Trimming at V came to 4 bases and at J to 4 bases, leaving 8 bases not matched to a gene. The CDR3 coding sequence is TGCAGCGTTGCCGGTAGCGGGGTACCCACCGGGGAGCTGTTTTTT. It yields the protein CSVAGSGVPTGELFF.

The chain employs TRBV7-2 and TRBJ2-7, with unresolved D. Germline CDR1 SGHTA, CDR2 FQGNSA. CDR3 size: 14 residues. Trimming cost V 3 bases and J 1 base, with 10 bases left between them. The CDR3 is CASSFNTLSYEQYF. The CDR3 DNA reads TGTGCCAGCAGCTTCAACACCTTATCCTACGAGCAGTACTTC.

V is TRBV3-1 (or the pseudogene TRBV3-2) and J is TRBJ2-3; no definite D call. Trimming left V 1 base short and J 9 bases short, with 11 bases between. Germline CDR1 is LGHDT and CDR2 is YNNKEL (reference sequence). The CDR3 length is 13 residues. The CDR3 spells CASSQGLLKTQYF. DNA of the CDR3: TGTGCCAGCAGCCAAGGGCTACTAAAAACGCAGTATTTT.

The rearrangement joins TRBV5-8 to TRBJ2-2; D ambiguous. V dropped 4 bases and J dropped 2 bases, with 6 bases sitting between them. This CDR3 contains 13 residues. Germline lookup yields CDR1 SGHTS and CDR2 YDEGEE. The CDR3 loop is CASSEHNTGELFF. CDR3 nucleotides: TGTGCCAGCAGCGAACATAACACCGGGGAGCTGTTTTTT.

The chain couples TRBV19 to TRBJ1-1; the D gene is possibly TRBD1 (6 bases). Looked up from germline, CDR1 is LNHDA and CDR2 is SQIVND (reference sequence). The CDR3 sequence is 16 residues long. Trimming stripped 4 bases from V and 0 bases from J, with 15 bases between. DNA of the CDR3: TGTGCCAGTAGTAGCCTCTACGGACAGTTGAACACTGAAGCTTTCTTT. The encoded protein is CASSSLYGQLNTEAFF.

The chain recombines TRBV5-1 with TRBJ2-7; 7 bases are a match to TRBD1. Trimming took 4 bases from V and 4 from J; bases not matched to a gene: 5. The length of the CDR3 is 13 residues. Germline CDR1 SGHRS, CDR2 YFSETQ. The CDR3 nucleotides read TGCGCCAGCAGCAAAGACAGGGAATACGAGCAGTACTTC. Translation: CASSKDREYEQYF.

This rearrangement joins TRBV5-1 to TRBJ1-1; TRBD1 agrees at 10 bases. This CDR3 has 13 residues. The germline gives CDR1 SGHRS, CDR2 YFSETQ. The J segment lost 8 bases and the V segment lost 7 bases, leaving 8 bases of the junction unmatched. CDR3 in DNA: TGCGCCAGCCACGTCCGGACAGGGGGAGAAGCTTTCTTT. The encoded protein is CASHVRTGGEAFF.

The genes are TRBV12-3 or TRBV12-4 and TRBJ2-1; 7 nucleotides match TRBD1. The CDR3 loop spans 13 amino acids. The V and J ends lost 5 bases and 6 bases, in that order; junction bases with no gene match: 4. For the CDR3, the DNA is TGTGCCAGCAGTCCGACAGGGTCCAATGAGCAGTTCTTC. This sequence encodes CASSPTGSNEQFF.

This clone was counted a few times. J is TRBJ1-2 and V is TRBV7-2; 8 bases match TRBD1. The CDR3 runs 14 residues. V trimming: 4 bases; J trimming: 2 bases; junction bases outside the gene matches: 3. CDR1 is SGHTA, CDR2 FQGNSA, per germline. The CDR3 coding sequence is TGTGCCAGCAGCTCCTACAGGGGGAACTATGGCTACACCTTC. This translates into CASSSYRGNYGYTF.

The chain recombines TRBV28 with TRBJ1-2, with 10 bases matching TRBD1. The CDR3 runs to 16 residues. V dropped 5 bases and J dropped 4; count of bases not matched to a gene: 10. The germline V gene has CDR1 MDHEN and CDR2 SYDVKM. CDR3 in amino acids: CASSPPRQGAGYGYTF. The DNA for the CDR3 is TGTGCCAGCAGTCCCCCCCGACAGGGGGCTGGCTATGGCTACACCTTC.

The CDR3 sequence is CASSIGTGALSYNEQFF. The CDR3 DNA reads as TGTGCCAGCAGCATCGGGACAGGGGCTTTATCCTACAATGAGCAGTTCTTC. The rearrangement links TRBV14 to TRBJ2-1; 10 positions agree with TRBD1. The CDR3 totals 17 residues. The germline gives CDR1 SGHDN, CDR2 FVKESK. With V trimmed by 5 bases and J by 1 base, 8 bases remained unmatched.

Here the CDR3 reads CASSFEDRGRSPLHF. CDR3 DNA: TGTGCCAGCAGCTTTGAGGACAGGGGACGATCACCCCTCCACTTT. The chain couples TRBV5-4 to TRBJ1-6; 9 bases line up with TRBD1. Germline trimming cut 2 bases from V and 10 bases from J; bases unmatched to any gene: 7. Germline V gene lookup returns CDR1 SGHNT and CDR2 YYREEE (reference sequence). The CDR3 length is 15 residues.

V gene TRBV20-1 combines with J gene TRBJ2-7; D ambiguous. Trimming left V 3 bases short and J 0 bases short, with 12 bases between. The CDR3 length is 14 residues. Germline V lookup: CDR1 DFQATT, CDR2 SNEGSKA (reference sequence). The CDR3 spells CSASKSRSSYEQYF. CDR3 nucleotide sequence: TGCAGTGCTAGTAAGTCCCGGAGCTCCTACGAGCAGTACTTC.